These 27 T cell receptor beta chains were sequenced from one sample in a study of T cell repertoires in cytomegalovirus infection (dated by TCRdb to about 2019). The run used an Illumina HiSeq 1500. TCRdb applied fastp at Q25 and MiXCR to the public reads, then kept only in-frame beta chains. CDR3 protein sequences are deduplicated, and each keeps its most common genes and DNA. This sample gives more than 150,000 distinct CDR3 sequences in total; 15% to 20% of them show up just once. The ten largest clonotypes hold about 19% of the sample. Sequencing was done on a sample of CD8+ T cells from PBMCs. The receptors originated from a human donor in good health (CMV status not recorded). Some clones in this sample may be carry-over from other donors' samples.

In nucleotides, the CDR3 is TGTGCCAGCAGCTCGGCGGGGACTGAAGCTTTCTTT. Protein sequence: CASSSAGTEAFF. This chain connects TRBV7-9 to TRBJ1-1, with D uncertain. Germline-derived CDR1 and CDR2 are SEHNR and FQNEAQ (reference sequence). The CDR3 runs to 12 residues. Trimming left V 4 bases short and J 5 bases short, with 8 bases between.

This clonotype was counted a few times. The gene calls are TRBV7-2 and TRBJ2-2, with D unclear. V was pared by 5 bases and J by 6 bases, with 13 bases between. Per germline, CDR1 SGHTA and CDR2 FQGNSA. This CDR3 is 14 amino acids long. For the CDR3, the DNA is TGTGCCAGCAGCCCCGCCGACCGCGCCGGGGAGCTGTTTTTT. It codes for CASSPADRAGELFF.

As DNA, the CDR3 is TGTGCCAGCAGCAGGGACGGTCCCTGGAGCTCCTACAATGAGCAGTTCTTC. Its protein is CASSRDGPWSSYNEQFF. This sequence joins TRBV14 and TRBJ2-1; possibly TRBD1 or TRBD2 for D (5 bases each). Per germline, CDR1 SGHDN and CDR2 FVKESK. Trimming took 5 bases from V and 0 from J, leaving 17 bases between them. The CDR3 spans 17 residues.

This clonotype showed up just a few times. This rearrangement joins TRBV6-1 to TRBJ2-2, with no clear D. Germline V gene data show CDR1 as MNHNS and CDR2 as SASEGT. Between the trimmed V and J ends, which lost 4 bases and 6 bases, there was a span of 18 bases. The CDR3 length is 16 residues. The DNA for the CDR3 is TGTGCCAGCAGTGCGAAGGGATCAAGGGCCTCCGGGGAGCTGTTTTTT. It codes for CASSAKGSRASGELFF.

This clonotype was seen more than once but under ten times. The rearrangement links TRBV5-4 to TRBJ2-3; D gene uncertain. V was cut by 2 bases and J by 3 bases, with 7 bases left in between. CDR1 is SGHNT, CDR2 YYREEE, per germline (reference sequence). The CDR3 contains 13 residues. CDR3 region: CASSFWLTDTQYF. The CDR3 nucleotides read TGTGCCAGCAGCTTTTGGCTTACAGATACGCAGTATTTT.

This clonotype was picked up a small number of times. The chain is built from TRBV29-1 and TRBJ2-7; 12 bases map to TRBD2. V lost 0 bases and J lost 2; bases outside the gene matches: 5. The CDR3 has 16 amino acids. Germline V gives CDR1 SQVTM, CDR2 ANQGSEA. CDR3 DNA sequence: TGCAGCGTTGAAGATGGTCTAGCGGGAGGGCCCTACGAGCAGTACTTC. Encoded protein: CSVEDGLAGGPYEQYF.

The genes are TRBV28 and TRBJ1-4; D is unresolved. Germline V lookup: CDR1 MDHEN, CDR2 SYDVKM. V shed 5 bases and J shed 8 bases, with 18 bases lying between them. This CDR3 has 15 amino acids. The CDR3 region has the DNA TGTGCCAGCAGTCCGCAGAGGAGAGTGGAAGAAAAACTGTTTTTT. This gives the protein CASSPQRRVEEKLFF.

J is TRBJ2-3 and V is TRBV27; 7 bases fit TRBD1. CDR1 and CDR2 from the germline V gene are MNHEY and SMNVEV (reference sequence). With 6 bases clipped from V and 0 bases from J, the junction kept 6 bases outside the gene matches. This CDR3 is built from 15 residues. The CDR3 sequence: CASRSEGASTDTQYF. Written as DNA, the CDR3 is TGTGCCAGCAGATCCGAGGGGGCTAGCACAGATACGCAGTATTTT.

CDR3 loop: CASNGRVNTYEQYF. The CDR3 region has the DNA TGTGCCAGCAATGGGAGAGTGAACACCTACGAGCAGTACTTC. V gene TRBV6-2 or TRBV6-3 combines with J gene TRBJ2-7; possibly TRBD2 for D (5 bases). V lost 7 bases to trimming and J lost 2 bases, with 15 bases between them. The CDR3 is 14 amino acids. Germline V gene lookup returns CDR1 MNHEY and CDR2 SVGEGT.

This clonotype was seen more than once but under ten times. The V and J genes are TRBV6-2 or TRBV6-3 and TRBJ2-3, with 7 bases fitting TRBD1. This CDR3 is built from 17 residues. Trimming removed 4 bases from V and 5 bases from J; junction bases left unmatched: 15. Germline loops: CDR1 MNHEY, CDR2 SVGEGT. The CDR3 DNA reads as TGTGCCAGCAGTTCAAGTTACAGGGGACCGTGGGGAGATACGCAGTATTTT. Protein sequence: CASSSSYRGPWGDTQYF.

This clonotype was seen many times. The CDR3 region has the DNA TGTGCCAGCAGCTTAGAAGGGACGGCCGTGTCACCCCTCCACTTT. Translated, it gives CASSLEGTAVSPLHF. The chain links TRBV7-8 to TRBJ1-6; TRBD1 might be the D (5 bases). The V end was cut by 1 base, the J end by 10 bases, with 14 bases between. The CDR3 contains 15 residues. CDR1 and CDR2 from the germline V gene are SGHVS and FQNEAQ. Looking up the rest from reference TRBV7-8 and TRBJ1-6 gives the full variable domain: GAGVSQSPRYKVAKRGQDVALRCDPISGHVSLFWYQQALGQGPEFLTYFQNEAQLDKSGLPSDRFFAERPEGSVSTLKIQRTQQEDSAVYLCASSLEGTAVSPLHFGNGTRLTVT.

The chain recombines TRBV20-1 with TRBJ2-7; no definite D call. The CDR3 extends over 15 amino acids. V lost 0 bases, J lost 1 base, and 13 bases lay in between. Per the germline V gene, CDR1 is DFQATT and CDR2 is SNEGSKA (reference sequence). The CDR3 DNA follows: TGCAGTGCTAGAGAGATAGGGCGGCTATCCTACGAGCAGTACTTC. Its translation: CSAREIGRLSYEQYF.

The V call is TRBV12-3 or TRBV12-4, the J call TRBJ1-5; D may be TRBD1 (5 bases). V lost 1 base to trimming and J lost 14 bases, with 15 bases between them. The CDR3 runs to 13 residues. The CDR3 spells CASSLGVGFREHF. CDR3 DNA: TGTGCCAGCAGTTTAGGAGTCGGTTTCAGGGAGCATTTT.

The chain uses TRBV6-2 or TRBV6-3 and TRBJ1-1; 9 positions agree with TRBD1. This CDR3 comprises 14 residues. Trimming cost V 0 bases and J 8 bases; bases outside gene matches: 4. Germline assignment: CDR1 MNHEY and CDR2 SVGEGT. CDR3 bases: TGTGCCAGCAGTTACTCTGGGACAGGGACCGAAGCTTTCTTT. Translation: CASSYSGTGTEAFF.

This clonotype has just a few counts. The rearrangement uses TRBV28 and TRBJ1-2, with 10 bases identical to TRBD1. The CDR3 is 15 residues long. The V segment lost 5 bases and the J segment 4 bases; nucleotides outside the gene matches: 7. Germline V CDR1 and CDR2: MDHEN, SYDVKM. The CDR3, as DNA: TGTGCCAGCAGTATAAGACAGGGGGCGGCCTATGGCTACACCTTC. Translated, it gives CASSIRQGAAYGYTF.

This clonotype showed up just a few times. The chain links TRBV29-1 to TRBJ1-1, with 8 bases fitting TRBD1. CDR3 length equals 15 residues. CDR1 and CDR2 (germline): SQVTM, ANQGSEA. With 5 bases clipped from V and 2 bases from J, the junction kept 10 bases outside the gene matches. This CDR3 is CSVLTGARGNTEAFF. CDR3 bases: TGCAGCGTTCTGACAGGGGCACGGGGAAACACTGAAGCTTTCTTT. Full variable domain (outside the CDR3, taken from reference TRBV29-1 and TRBJ1-1): SAVISQKPSRDICQRGTSLTIQCQVDSQVTMMFWYRQQPGQSLTLIATANQGSEATYESGFVIDKFPISRPNLTFSTLTVSNMSPEDSSIYLCSVLTGARGNTEAFFGQGTRLTVV.

The genes are TRBV19 and TRBJ1-5, with D unclear. The CDR3 totals 15 residues. The germline V gene has CDR1 LNHDA and CDR2 SQIVND (reference sequence). Trimming removed 5 bases at V and 0 bases at J, with 11 bases between. CDR3 amino acids: CASSLSSNSNQPQHF. The CDR3 nucleotides read TGTGCCAGTAGTCTCTCCTCGAATAGCAATCAGCCCCAGCATTTT.

V and J are TRBV5-6 and TRBJ1-5, with TRBD1 as a possible D gene (5 bases). Germline V CDR1 and CDR2: SGHDT, YYEEEE. The CDR3 is made up of 15 amino acids. Trimming left V 4 bases short and J 7 bases short, with 18 bases between. The CDR3 spells CASSPGPRVGQPQHF. In nucleotides, the CDR3 is TGTGCCAGCAGCCCGGGGCCCAGGGTAGGGCAGCCCCAGCATTTT.

CDR3 protein: CASALGNEQFF. The CDR3 nucleotides are TGTGCCAGTGCCTTGGGCAATGAGCAGTTCTTC. The genes are TRBV19 and TRBJ2-1, with D unresolved. CDR1 and CDR2 from the germline V gene are LNHDA and SQIVND (reference sequence). Deletions cut 8 bases from V and 6 bases from J, with 8 bases between. CDR3 length equals 11 residues.

V is TRBV28 and J is TRBJ1-2; 9 nucleotides match TRBD1. Trimming took 5 bases from V and 3 from J; bases not matched to a gene: 7. CDR3 length: 15 amino acids. Germline lookup yields CDR1 MDHEN and CDR2 SYDVKM. In DNA form, the CDR3 reads TGTGCCAGCAGTCGCCCGGACAGGGGAGACTATGGCTACACCTTC. Its protein product is CASSRPDRGDYGYTF.

In this sample, this clonotype turned up a few times. The rearrangement links TRBV29-1 to TRBJ2-1, with 11 nucleotides matching TRBD2. The CDR3 is made up of 16 amino acids. V was pared by 3 bases and J by 2 bases, with 6 bases of the junction left unmatched. Germline V gene data show CDR1 as SQVTM and CDR2 as ANQGSEA. The CDR3 bases are TGCAGCGTTGAGACGACTAGCGGGATCCCCTACAATGAGCAGTTCTTC. Protein: CSVETTSGIPYNEQFF.

The chain has TRBV6-2 or TRBV6-3 and TRBJ2-1; D perhaps matches TRBD1 (7 bases). Per germline, CDR1 MNHEY and CDR2 SVGEGT. With 4 bases removed from V and 8 bases from J, the gap between germline ends came to 15 bases. The CDR3 sequence is 14 residues long. The CDR3, as DNA: TGTGCCAGCAGTTGGGGACAGAGGAGGGATGAGCAGTTCTTC. Protein: CASSWGQRRDEQFF.

This clonotype occurred a few times. The gene calls are TRBV29-1 and TRBJ2-2, with a tentative D call TRBD1 (6 bases). CDR3 length: 13 residues. CDR1 and CDR2 (germline): SQVTM, ANQGSEA. V dropped 4 bases and J dropped 1 base, with 7 bases sitting between them. This CDR3 is CSVVGQNTGELFF. The CDR3 nucleotides are TGCAGCGTTGTGGGACAGAACACCGGGGAGCTGTTTTTT.

V and J are TRBV10-2 and TRBJ1-1; possible D gene TRBD1, 5 bases. CDR1 and CDR2 from the germline V gene are WSHSY and SAAADI. The V end lost 7 bases, the J end lost 1 base, and 7 bases lay between the germline ends. CDR3 length: 12 amino acids. CDR3 loop: CASKQGNTEAFF. For the CDR3, the DNA is TGCGCCAGCAAGCAGGGGAACACTGAAGCTTTCTTT.

V is TRBV14 and J is TRBJ2-7; no definite D call. The CDR3 is 12 residues long. Trimming removed 4 bases from V and 6 bases from J, with 10 bases in between. Germline-derived CDR1 and CDR2 are SGHDN and FVKESK. The CDR3: CASSRGWGEQYF. In DNA form, the CDR3 reads TGTGCCAGCAGCCGCGGATGGGGCGAGCAGTACTTC.

In its sample, this clonotype was seen a few times. The chain joins TRBV25-1 to TRBJ1-3, with D perhaps matching TRBD1 (6 bases). V lost 7 bases and J lost 0, with 7 bases in between. Germline CDR1 and CDR2: MGHDK and SYGVNS. The CDR3 runs to 13 residues. CDR3 region: CASMDSSGNTIYF. As DNA, the CDR3 is TGTGCCAGCATGGACAGCTCTGGAAACACCATATATTTT.

This clonotype was counted between two and nine times. The CDR3 nucleotides are TGTGCCAGGGCGAGTCCGGGGACTCCAGAGACCCAGTACTTC. The encoded protein is CARASPGTPETQYF. J is TRBJ2-5 and V is TRBV2; D might be TRBD2 (6 bases). CDR3 size: 14 residues. V lost 9 bases and J 4 bases, leaving 18 bases between the germline ends. Germline V gives CDR1 SNHLY, CDR2 FYNNEI.